Sequencing of this T cell receptor (beta chain) was carried out in a study of T cell repertoires in cytomegalovirus infection (dated by TCRdb to about 2019). About the study as a whole: The peptide stimulations were aimed at well-studied HLA-B-restricted epitopes as well as recently identified HLA-C-restricted CMV epitopes, whose presentation resists viral immunomodulation. Donor HLA type was relevant to the analysis, as public TCR beta signatures indicated carriage of CMV infection together with the matching HLA type.

Findings and caveats that apply to the study as a whole: In both this cohort and an independent cohort of 300 to 450 donors, the cumulative frequency of public TCR beta family members distinguished carriers of CMV infection plus the relevant HLA type. The ex vivo response was dominated by HLA-C-restricted CMV-specific TCR beta clonotypes, which also provided the single most frequent clonotype in two of eight donors.

Sequencing used an Illumina HiSeq 1500. Using fastp at Q25 and MiXCR, TCRdb reprocessed the public reads and kept productive beta chains. CDR3 protein duplicates are merged, each entry listing the most common genes and DNA. This sample holds hundreds of thousands of distinct CDR3 sequences; around 30% were observed only once. Approximately 18% of the sample is held by the ten biggest clonotypes. The sample's treatment or condition label, in plain terms: in vitro stimulation with specific CMV peptide epitopes to enrich CMV-specific T cells. Trimmed from V: 1 base; trimmed from J: 11 bases; junction bases lacking a gene match: 7. The germline V gene sets CDR1 to SGHVS and CDR2 to FQNEAQ. The CDR3 runs 13 residues from the cysteine to the phenylalanine. The DNA shown is the 39-base CDR3, in frame from base 1. Worth noting for this clonotype: What this receptor recognizes is not known. There are no base qualities to consult, and no much larger clone falls within one base.

This TCR was sampled from a human donor in good health (CMV status not recorded). Some clones in this sample may be carry-over from other donors' samples. The input for sequencing was cultured PBMCs, taken from culture after CMV antigen stimulation. This receptor chain uses TRBV7-8 and TRBJ1-1, with 7 junctional bases fitting TRBD1. The CDR3 protein is CASSLGGQIGAFF. The DNA is TGTGCCAGCAGCTTAGGGGGACAGATCGGTGCTTTCTTT.